This T cell receptor beta chain was identified in a study of human T cells and chemical hapten exposure. Background on the study: Upper-back patch tests with 0.01% DPC were read at 6 days.

In its sample, this clonotype was seen a few times. Its cognate antigen is unknown. Time point here: patch test 2, 6 weeks after DPC sensitization. The treatment denotes: therapeutic diphenylcyclopropenone sensitization with weekly scalp DPC. V was pared by 10 bases and J by 5 bases, with 3 bases of the junction left unmatched. The CDR3 runs 12 residues. The germline V gene encodes CDR1 MNHEY and CDR2 SVGEGT. General study points: PT1 expanded TCR counts correlated positively with patch test score.

TCRdb used MiXCR to reprocess the RACE reads, holding one entry per CDR3 protein. Of under 450,000 distinct CDR3 sequences listed, over 6% were seen once; the top ten hold less than 6.5%. Here the sequenced sample was whole blood, taken in connection with sensitization to the hapten diphenylcyclopropenone (DPC). The chain recombines TRBV6-2 or TRBV6-3 with TRBJ2-1; 9 positions agree with TRBD1. This sequence originates from a woman aged 18-29 years with alopecia areata. Some clones in this sample may be carry-over from other donors' samples. CDR3 in amino acids: CATGQGHNEQFF. CDR3 DNA sequence: TGTGCCACAGGACAGGGGCACAATGAGCAGTTCTTC.